This TCR beta chain was recorded in a study of blood T cell repertoires in COVID-19. Study-wide background: The United States, Italy and Spain supplied acute and convalescent COVID-19 samples.

Measured with immunoSEQ multiplex PCR; TCRdb has only the in-frame clones, and not every one. The sample lists approximately 350,000 clones, roughly nine tenths occurring once. Germline V CDR1 and CDR2: SGHVS, FQNEAQ. The CDR3 extends over 18 amino acids. J gave up 7 bases and V 5 bases, and 18 bases lay outside the gene matches. Recruits, aged about 18 to 100 years, lived in 25 or so US areas. Assignments of participants to cohorts depended upon their own reported clinical history. The sample comprised PBMCs or T cells enriched from blood (not recorded which). The receptor was isolated from a young man who had recovered from COVID-19. The chain has TRBV7-8 and TRBJ1-2, with TRBD1 matching 11 bases. Here the CDR3 DNA reads TGTGCCAGCAGCAATAGGGTGGACAGGGGGCGAATCCCCCCTGGCTACACCTTC. It yields the protein CASSNRVDRGRIPPGYTF.